Listed here is a single T cell receptor beta chain. The antigen is not known. This entry is derived from a study of cytomegalovirus exposure and HLA in healthy donors. Study outcomes and limitations: One cluster of highly shared sequence variants probably arose as a sequencing artifact. A later analysis linked a missense variant in DCLRE1C to the trimming of TCR beta V and J genes.

CDR3 length equals 13 residues. V dropped 3 bases and J dropped 5 bases, with 9 bases sitting between them. In germline, CDR1 is SGHNT, CDR2 YYREEE (reference sequence). The PCR was carried out with 60 Vbeta primers and 13 Jbeta primers. Some clones are missing from TCRdb's copy, which holds only in-frame ones; the method was immunoSEQ multiplex PCR. The repertoire holds about 90,000 clones, with approximately 79% as singletons. This clonotype was obtained from a man aged 30-40 years in good health and CMV-seronegative. Sequencing input: PBMCs. V usage is TRBV5-4 and J usage is TRBJ1-5; weak D call: TRBD1 (5 bases). The DNA of the CDR3 is TGTGCCAGCAGCTGGGGGGAAGATCAGCCCCAGCATTTT. Translation gives CASSWGEDQPQHF.